This T cell receptor (beta chain) comes out of a study of T-cell reconstitution after alpha-beta-depleted transplantation in children. The study's findings and limits: Several hundred rapidly expanded clones from non-depleted graft cells reportedly supplied alpha-beta T cells about two months post-transplant. Where some patients showed high TCRbeta diversity at day 60, it came from recipient T cells and thymic progenitors that had survived. After one year, T-cell counts and TCRbeta diversity mostly came from new T cells.

Molecular barcoding with unique molecular identifiers was used for the TCRbeta library. One entry per CDR3 protein results from TCRdb running MiXCR on the PCR reads. The sample carries approximately 230,000 distinct CDR3 sequences, about 25% recorded once. This clonotype has at least ten counts. Its specificity is unknown. This CDR3 has 15 residues. V gave up 4 bases and J gave up 0 bases; unmatched junction bases: 9. The germline V gene encodes CDR1 DFQATT and CDR2 SNEGSKA (reference sequence). The TCR sequence derives from a girl aged 2 to 10 with Fanconi anemia, due to receive a stem cell transplant. Sequenced here: PBMCs, sampled before TCRalphabeta/CD19-depleted stem cell transplant. This chain connects TRBV20-1 to TRBJ2-7, with 7 bases fitting TRBD2. CDR3 DNA sequence: TGCAGTGCTACGGCGGGAGCCCTGGCCTCCTACGAGCAGTACTTC. Residues: CSATAGALASYEQYF.